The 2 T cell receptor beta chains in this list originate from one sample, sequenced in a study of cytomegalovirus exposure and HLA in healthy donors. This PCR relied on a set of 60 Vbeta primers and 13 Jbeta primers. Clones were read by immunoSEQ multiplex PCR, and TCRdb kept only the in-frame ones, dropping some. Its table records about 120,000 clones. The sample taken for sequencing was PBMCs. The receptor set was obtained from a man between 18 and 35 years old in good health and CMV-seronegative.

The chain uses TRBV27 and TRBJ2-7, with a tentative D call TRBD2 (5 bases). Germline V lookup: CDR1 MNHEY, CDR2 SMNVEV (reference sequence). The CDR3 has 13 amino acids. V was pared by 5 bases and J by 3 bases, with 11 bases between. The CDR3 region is CASSSDGDYEQYF. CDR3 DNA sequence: TGTGCCAGCAGTAGCGACGGGGACTACGAGCAGTACTTC.

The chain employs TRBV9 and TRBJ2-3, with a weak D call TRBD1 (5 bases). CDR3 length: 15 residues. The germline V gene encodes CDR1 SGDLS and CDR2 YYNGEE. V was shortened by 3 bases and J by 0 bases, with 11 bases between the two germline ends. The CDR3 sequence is CASSGDSASTDTQYF. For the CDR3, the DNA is TGTGCCAGCAGCGGCGACAGCGCTAGCACAGATACGCAGTATTTT.